The TCR beta chain described here comes from a study of T cell changes during pregnancy in multiple sclerosis. Sequencing was performed with immunoSEQ multiplex PCR; in TCRdb, only in-frame clones are kept and a portion is missing. Among some 37,000 clones listed, around 89% were seen once. The source was CD4+ T cells from peripheral blood mononuclear cells, collected in the first trimester of pregnancy. The clonotype was recovered from a female donor with multiple sclerosis, enrolled in a pregnancy study.

The CDR3 DNA reads TGTGCCAGCAGCCGCCCGGAGGGAAGGAGGGGTGGCTACACCTTC. Its protein product is CASSRPEGRRGGYTF. The chain carries TRBV7-6 and TRBJ1-2; possibly TRBD1 for D (5 bases). The V gene's germline CDR1 is SGHVS and CDR2 FNYEAQ. V was trimmed by 5 bases and J by 7 bases, leaving 20 bases between them. The CDR3 has 15 amino acids.